This TCR beta chain was captured in a study of identical twins. Findings and limits, study-wide: Fewer insertions were carried by abundant cord blood beta clonotypes, but none was seen in memory repertoires.

The sample holds many counts of this clonotype. Its matching antigen is unknown. One entry per CDR3 protein, called by TCRdb with MiXCR from the 5' RACE reads. This sample has approximately 260,000 distinct CDR3 sequences, with over 13% found just once. The material sequenced was memory (CD45RO+) T cells sorted from blood. The sequence was collected from a young woman in good health.

The CDR3: CASSLTAVTAYGYTF. CDR3 bases: TGTGCCAGCAGCTTAACGGCGGTTACGGCCTATGGCTACACCTTC. The rearrangement joins TRBV7-8 to TRBJ1-2; the D is unclear. Trimming took off 2 bases at V and 4 bases at J, with 14 bases between the two ends. The CDR3 has 15 residues. Germline V gene lookup returns CDR1 SGHVS and CDR2 FQNEAQ.